This is a list of T cell receptor beta chains from one sample in a study of T cells expressing NK-cell markers. One entry per CDR3 protein, without DNA, is what TCRdb gives after re-calling the 5' RACE reads. This sample carries 450,000 to 600,000 distinct CDR3 sequences, with around 3.3% going to the ten biggest clones. Sequenced sample: blood T cells: a sorted CD56 or NKG2C T cell subset, CD4+ or CD8+ T cells, or bulk PBMC T cells (not recorded which). These receptors all come from a man younger than 35 in good health. Both conserved end residues are part of each CDR3. Each record gives: J gene, V gene, CDR3 protein.

j_call: TRBJ2-3; v_call: TRBV11-3; cdr3_aa: CASSAYKTDTQYF
j_call: TRBJ2-5; v_call: TRBV4-1; cdr3_aa: CASSPRTSGAVGGQETQYF
j_call: TRBJ1-2; v_call: TRBV7-9; cdr3_aa: CASSLASGGAGGYTF
j_call: TRBJ2-1; v_call: TRBV20-1; cdr3_aa: CSARVGNGDRGEQFF
j_call: TRBJ2-2; v_call: TRBV27; cdr3_aa: CASGRGGHGELFF
j_call: TRBJ2-7; v_call: TRBV6-1; cdr3_aa: CASRRAPGRSDEQYF
j_call: TRBJ2-2; v_call: TRBV12-5; cdr3_aa: CASWQDNTGELFF
j_call: TRBJ2-1; v_call: TRBV12-3/TRBV12-4; cdr3_aa: CASSFAGSYNEQFF
j_call: TRBJ2-3; v_call: TRBV12-3/TRBV12-4; cdr3_aa: CASSFKPGLARSTDTQYF
j_call: TRBJ2-4; v_call: TRBV10-3; cdr3_aa: CAISAGGIQYF
j_call: TRBJ2-1; v_call: TRBV9; cdr3_aa: CASSVASGQGYNEQFF
j_call: TRBJ2-1; v_call: TRBV12-3/TRBV12-4; cdr3_aa: CASRGAGRQFF
j_call: TRBJ2-3; v_call: TRBV2; cdr3_aa: CASSEGRAGTDTQYF
j_call: TRBJ2-7; v_call: TRBV6-2/TRBV6-3; cdr3_aa: CASSYKTSGSGAYEQYF
j_call: TRBJ1-1; v_call: TRBV5-1; cdr3_aa: CASSQTSTEAFF
j_call: TRBJ2-1; v_call: TRBV11-3; cdr3_aa: CASSFPGARNEQFF
j_call: TRBJ2-7; v_call: TRBV6-2/TRBV6-3; cdr3_aa: CASSPDWTYEQYF
j_call: TRBJ2-1; v_call: TRBV5-1; cdr3_aa: CASSLAGGLSEQFF
j_call: TRBJ1-3; v_call: TRBV7-2; cdr3_aa: CASSLGGGNRAGNTIYF
j_call: TRBJ1-1; v_call: TRBV20-1; cdr3_aa: CSASLDRSFEAFF
j_call: TRBJ2-1; v_call: TRBV24-1; cdr3_aa: CAISRPGTNNEQFF
j_call: TRBJ1-1; v_call: TRBV6-5; cdr3_aa: CASSSLIQGGHMNTEAFF
j_call: TRBJ1-2; v_call: TRBV20-1; cdr3_aa: CSAQLRTNNYGYTF
j_call: TRBJ1-4; v_call: TRBV25-1; cdr3_aa: CASRRDRGRSGRREKLFF
j_call: TRBJ2-2; v_call: TRBV24-1; cdr3_aa: CATGESTYGELFF
j_call: TRBJ2-3; v_call: TRBV15; cdr3_aa: CASARGTDTQYF
j_call: TRBJ2-7; v_call: TRBV28; cdr3_aa: CASRAGTSGSNEQYF
j_call: TRBJ2-7; v_call: TRBV5-6; cdr3_aa: CASSLGSWDTGSYEQYF
j_call: TRBJ2-7; v_call: TRBV28; cdr3_aa: CASSLREASYEQYF
j_call: TRBJ1-5; v_call: TRBV2; cdr3_aa: CASSESLGSNQPQHF
j_call: TRBJ2-1; v_call: TRBV12-3/TRBV12-4; cdr3_aa: CASRNLRRNEQFF
j_call: TRBJ2-3; v_call: TRBV7-2; cdr3_aa: CASSLAPWGQRPDTQYF
j_call: TRBJ2-2; v_call: TRBV15; cdr3_aa: CATSRDPGLPKNTGELFF
j_call: TRBJ2-5; v_call: TRBV15; cdr3_aa: CATSRDRRGRASGSRETQYF